The text below deals with one T cell receptor beta chain. The antigen is unknown. This sample is part of a study of radiation and T cells in renal cell carcinoma. Assay used: immunoSEQ multiplex PCR; TCRdb lists only in-frame clones, some missing. The profile shows around 180,000 clones, about 85% of them singletons. This CDR3 contains 14 residues. The germline V gene has CDR1 SNHLY and CDR2 FYNNEI. Trimming took 6 bases from V and 0 from J, leaving 8 bases between them. Time point of the sample: blood 4 weeks post-SBRT, at nephrectomy. This sample's treatment: 15 Gy SBRT to primary tumor, nephrectomy 4 weeks later. Nephrectomy followed 15 Gy stereotactic body radiation by 4 weeks. The patient's renal cell carcinoma had clear cell pathology. Study-level findings and limits: In blood, top tumor clones expanded by 2 weeks, shrinking by 4. No pretreatment tumor biopsies were available for baseline clonotypes.

This specimen consisted of blood, obtained from a patient whose treatment included radiotherapy and nephrectomy. The chain combines TRBV2 with TRBJ2-2; perhaps TRBD2 as D (6 bases). The TCR was taken from a woman between 50 and 59 years old with renal cell carcinoma. Written as DNA, the CDR3 is TGTGCCAGCAGGCGGGGCGCGAACACCGGGGAGCTGTTTTTT. Protein sequence: CASRRGANTGELFF.